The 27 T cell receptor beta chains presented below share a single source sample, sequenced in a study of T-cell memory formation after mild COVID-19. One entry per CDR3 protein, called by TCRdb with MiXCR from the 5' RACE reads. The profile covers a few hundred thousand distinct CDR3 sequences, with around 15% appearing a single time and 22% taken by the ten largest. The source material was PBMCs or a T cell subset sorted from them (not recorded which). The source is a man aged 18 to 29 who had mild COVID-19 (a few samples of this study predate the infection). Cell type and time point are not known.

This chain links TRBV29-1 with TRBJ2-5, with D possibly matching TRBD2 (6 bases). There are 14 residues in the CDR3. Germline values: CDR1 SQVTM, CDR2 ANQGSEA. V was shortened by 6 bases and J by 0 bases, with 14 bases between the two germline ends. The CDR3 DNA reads TGCAGCGTGCGGGGCAGGCAGAACCAAGAGACCCAGTACTTC. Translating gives CSVRGRQNQETQYF.

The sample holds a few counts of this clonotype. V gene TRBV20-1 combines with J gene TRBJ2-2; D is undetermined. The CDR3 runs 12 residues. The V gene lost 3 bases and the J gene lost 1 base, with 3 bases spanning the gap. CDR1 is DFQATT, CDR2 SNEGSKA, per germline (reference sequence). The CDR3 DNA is TGCAGTGCTAGTCAGAACACCGGGGAGCTGTTTTTT. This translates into CSASQNTGELFF.

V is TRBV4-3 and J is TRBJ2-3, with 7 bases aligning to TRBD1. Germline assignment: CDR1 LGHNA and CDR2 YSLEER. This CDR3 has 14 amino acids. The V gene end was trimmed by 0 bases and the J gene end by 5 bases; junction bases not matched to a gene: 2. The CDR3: CASSQDTGVDTQYF. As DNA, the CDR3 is TGCGCCAGCAGCCAAGATACAGGGGTAGATACGCAGTATTTT.

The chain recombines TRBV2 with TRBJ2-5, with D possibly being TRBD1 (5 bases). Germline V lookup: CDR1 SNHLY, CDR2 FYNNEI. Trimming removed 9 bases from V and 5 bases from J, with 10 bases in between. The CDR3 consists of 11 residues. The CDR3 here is CARTPGETQYF. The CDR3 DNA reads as TGTGCCAGAACACCAGGGGAGACCCAGTACTTC. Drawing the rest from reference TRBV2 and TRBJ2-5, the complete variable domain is EPEVTQTPSHQVTQMGQEVILRCVPISNHLYFYWYRQILGQKVEFLVSFYNNEISEKSEIFDDQFSVERPDGSNFTLKIRSTKLEDSAMYFCARTPGETQYFGPGTRLLVL.

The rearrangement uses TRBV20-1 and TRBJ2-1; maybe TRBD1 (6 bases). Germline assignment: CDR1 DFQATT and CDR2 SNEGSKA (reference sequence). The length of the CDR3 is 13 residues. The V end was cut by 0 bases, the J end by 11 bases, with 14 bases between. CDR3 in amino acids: CSARDHSGVQQFF. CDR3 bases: TGCAGTGCTAGAGACCACTCAGGGGTTCAGCAGTTCTTC.

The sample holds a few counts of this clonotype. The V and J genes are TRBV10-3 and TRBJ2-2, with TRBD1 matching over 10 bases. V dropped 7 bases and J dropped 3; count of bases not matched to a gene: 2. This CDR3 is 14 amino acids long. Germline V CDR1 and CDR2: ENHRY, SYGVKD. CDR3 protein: CAITGQGDTGELFF. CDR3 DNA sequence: TGTGCCATCACTGGACAGGGGGACACCGGGGAGCTGTTTTTT.

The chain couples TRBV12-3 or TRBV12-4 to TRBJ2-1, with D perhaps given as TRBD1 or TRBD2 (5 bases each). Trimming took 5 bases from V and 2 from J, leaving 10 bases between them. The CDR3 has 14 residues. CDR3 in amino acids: CASSAGDAYNEQFF. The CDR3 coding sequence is TGTGCCAGCAGTGCCGGGGACGCCTACAATGAGCAGTTCTTC.

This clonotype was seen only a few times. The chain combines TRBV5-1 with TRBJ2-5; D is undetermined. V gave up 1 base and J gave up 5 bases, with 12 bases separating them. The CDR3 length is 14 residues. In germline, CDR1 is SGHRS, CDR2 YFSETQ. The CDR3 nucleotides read TGCGCCAGCAGCTTGTATGGGGTTGTGGAGACCCAGTACTTC. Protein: CASSLYGVVETQYF.

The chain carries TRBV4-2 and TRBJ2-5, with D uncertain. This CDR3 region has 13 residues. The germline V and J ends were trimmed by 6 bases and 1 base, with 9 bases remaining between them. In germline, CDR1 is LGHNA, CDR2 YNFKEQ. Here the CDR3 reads CASRRDVQETQYF. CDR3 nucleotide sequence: TGTGCCAGCAGAAGGGATGTCCAAGAGACCCAGTACTTC.

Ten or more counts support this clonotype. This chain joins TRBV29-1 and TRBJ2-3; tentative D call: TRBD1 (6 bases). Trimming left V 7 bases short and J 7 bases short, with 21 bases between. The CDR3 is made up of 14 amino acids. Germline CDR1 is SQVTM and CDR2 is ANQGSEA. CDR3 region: CSASGTLARYTQYF. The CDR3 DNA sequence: TGCAGCGCCTCCGGGACACTCGCGCGTTATACGCAGTATTTT.

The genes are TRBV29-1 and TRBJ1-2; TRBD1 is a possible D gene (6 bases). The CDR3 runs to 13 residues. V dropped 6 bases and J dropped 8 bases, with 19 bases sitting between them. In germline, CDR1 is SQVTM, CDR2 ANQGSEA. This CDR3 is CSVSRGADAGYTF. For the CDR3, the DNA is TGCAGCGTATCCAGGGGCGCGGACGCGGGCTACACCTTC.

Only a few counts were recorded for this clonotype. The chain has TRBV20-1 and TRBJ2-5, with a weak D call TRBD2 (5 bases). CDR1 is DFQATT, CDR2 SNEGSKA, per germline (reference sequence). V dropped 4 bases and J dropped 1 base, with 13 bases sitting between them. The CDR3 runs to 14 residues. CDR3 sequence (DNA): TGCAGTGCTAACGAAAACGGACTCCAAGAGACCCAGTACTTC. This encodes CSANENGLQETQYF.

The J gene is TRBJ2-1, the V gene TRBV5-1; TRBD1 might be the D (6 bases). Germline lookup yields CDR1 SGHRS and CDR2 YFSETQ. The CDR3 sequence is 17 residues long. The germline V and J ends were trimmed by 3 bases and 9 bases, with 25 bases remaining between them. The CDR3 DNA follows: TGCGCCAGCAGCTATCGCAGGGGATCCCTTTTGATGGGTGAGCAGTTCTTC. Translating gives CASSYRRGSLLMGEQFF.

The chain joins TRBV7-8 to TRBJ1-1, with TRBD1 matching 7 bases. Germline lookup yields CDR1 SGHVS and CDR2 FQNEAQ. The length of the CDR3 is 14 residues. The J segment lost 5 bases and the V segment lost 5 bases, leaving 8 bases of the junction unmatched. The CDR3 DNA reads TGTGCCAGCAGCGCACGACAGGGCGTTACTGAAGCTTTCTTT. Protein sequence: CASSARQGVTEAFF.

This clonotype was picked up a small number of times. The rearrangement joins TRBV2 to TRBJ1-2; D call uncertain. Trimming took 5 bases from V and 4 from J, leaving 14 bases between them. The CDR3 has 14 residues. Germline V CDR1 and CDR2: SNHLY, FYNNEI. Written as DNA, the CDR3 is TGTGCCAGCAGTCCCCCTACGCCGGCCTATGGCTACACCTTC. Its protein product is CASSPPTPAYGYTF.

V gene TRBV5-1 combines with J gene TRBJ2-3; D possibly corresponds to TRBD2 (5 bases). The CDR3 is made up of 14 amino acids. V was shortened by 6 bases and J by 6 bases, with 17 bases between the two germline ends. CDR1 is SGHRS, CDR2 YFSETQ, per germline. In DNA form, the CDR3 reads TGCGCCAGCAATGACGGAGCGGCAACGGATACGCAGTATTTT. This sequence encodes CASNDGAATDTQYF.

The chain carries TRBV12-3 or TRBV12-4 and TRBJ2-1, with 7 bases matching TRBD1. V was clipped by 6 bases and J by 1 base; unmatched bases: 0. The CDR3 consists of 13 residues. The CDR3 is CASRTGSYNEQFF. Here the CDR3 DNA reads TGTGCCAGCAGGACAGGGTCCTACAATGAGCAGTTCTTC.

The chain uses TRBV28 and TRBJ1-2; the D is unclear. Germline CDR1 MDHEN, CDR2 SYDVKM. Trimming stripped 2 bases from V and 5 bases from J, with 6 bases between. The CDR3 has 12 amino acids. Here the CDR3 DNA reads TGTGCCAGCAGTTTAAAACCGTATGGCTACACCTTC. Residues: CASSLKPYGYTF.

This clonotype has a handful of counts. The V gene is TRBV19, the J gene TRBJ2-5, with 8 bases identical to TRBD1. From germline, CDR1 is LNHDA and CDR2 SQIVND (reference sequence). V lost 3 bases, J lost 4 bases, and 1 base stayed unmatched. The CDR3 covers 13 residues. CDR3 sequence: CASSIDRGETQYF. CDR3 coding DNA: TGTGCCAGTAGTATCGACAGGGGAGAGACCCAGTACTTC.

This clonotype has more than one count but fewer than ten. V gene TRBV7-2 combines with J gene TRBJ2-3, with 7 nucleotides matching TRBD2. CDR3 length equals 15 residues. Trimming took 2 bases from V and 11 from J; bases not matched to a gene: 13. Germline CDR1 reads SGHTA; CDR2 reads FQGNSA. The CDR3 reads CASSLQAPGGSKQYF. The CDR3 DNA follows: TGTGCCAGCAGCTTACAGGCCCCGGGAGGATCTAAGCAGTATTTT.

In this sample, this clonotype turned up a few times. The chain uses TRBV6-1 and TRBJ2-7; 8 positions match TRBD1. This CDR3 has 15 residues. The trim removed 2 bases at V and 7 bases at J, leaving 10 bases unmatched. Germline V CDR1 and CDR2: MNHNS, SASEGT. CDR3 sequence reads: CASSEFLPRGREQYV. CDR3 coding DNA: TGTGCCAGCAGTGAATTCCTTCCCAGGGGGCGTGAGCAGTACGTC.

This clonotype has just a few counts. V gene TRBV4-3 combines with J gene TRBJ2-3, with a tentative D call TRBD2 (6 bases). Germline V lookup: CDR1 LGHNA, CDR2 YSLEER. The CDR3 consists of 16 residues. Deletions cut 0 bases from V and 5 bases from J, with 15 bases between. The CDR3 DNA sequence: TGCGCCAGCAGCCAAGATCTGCGCGGGGCCCAAGATACGCAGTATTTT. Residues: CASSQDLRGAQDTQYF.

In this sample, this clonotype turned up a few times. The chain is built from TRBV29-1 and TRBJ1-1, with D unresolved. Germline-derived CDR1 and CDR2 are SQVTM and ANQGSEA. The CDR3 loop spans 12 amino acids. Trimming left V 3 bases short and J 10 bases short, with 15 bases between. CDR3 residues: CSVDRQFLGAFF. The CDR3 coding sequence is TGCAGCGTTGATCGGCAGTTTTTGGGAGCTTTCTTT.

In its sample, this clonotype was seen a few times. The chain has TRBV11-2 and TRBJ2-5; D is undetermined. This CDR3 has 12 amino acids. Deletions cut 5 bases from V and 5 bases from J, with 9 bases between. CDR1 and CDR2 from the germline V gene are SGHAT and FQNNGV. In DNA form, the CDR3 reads TGTGCCAGCAGCCTCGTATCGGAGACCCAGTACTTC. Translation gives CASSLVSETQYF.

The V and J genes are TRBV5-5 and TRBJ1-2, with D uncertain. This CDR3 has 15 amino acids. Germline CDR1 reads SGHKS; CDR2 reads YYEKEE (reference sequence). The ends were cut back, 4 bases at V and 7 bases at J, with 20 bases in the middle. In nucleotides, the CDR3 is TGTGCCAGCAGCCAGCCCGGGCCTCCGGCGGGTGGCTACACCTTC. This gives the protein CASSQPGPPAGGYTF.

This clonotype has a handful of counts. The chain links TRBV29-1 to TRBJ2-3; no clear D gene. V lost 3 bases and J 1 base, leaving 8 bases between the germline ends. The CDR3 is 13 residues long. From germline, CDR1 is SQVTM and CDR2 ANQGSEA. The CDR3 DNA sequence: TGCAGCGTTGAGTCCTCGGGCACAGATACGCAGTATTTT. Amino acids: CSVESSGTDTQYF.

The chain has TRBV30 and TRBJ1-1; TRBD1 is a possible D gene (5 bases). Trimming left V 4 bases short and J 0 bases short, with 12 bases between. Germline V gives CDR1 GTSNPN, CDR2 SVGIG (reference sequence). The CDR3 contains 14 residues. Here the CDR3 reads CAWTMGRMNTEAFF. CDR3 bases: TGTGCCTGGACTATGGGGCGGATGAACACTGAAGCTTTCTTT.